This paragraph covers one TCR beta chain sequence. As yet, its antigen is unknown. Measured with immunoSEQ multiplex PCR; TCRdb has only the in-frame clones, and not every one. Of 20,000 to 25,000 clones in the sample, around 76% were seen once. Processing released intraepithelial and lamina propria lymphocytes from the graft tissue. V lost 3 bases, J lost 3 bases, and 4 bases stayed unmatched. CDR3 length: 14 residues. CDR1 and CDR2 from the germline V gene are LGHNA and YSLEER. The record originates from a study of graft-versus-host responses after intestinal transplantation. Study results and limitations: GvH clonotypes were identified within recipient marrow, with a subset emerging first in ileum or blood.

The clonotype originates from a human patient who received an intestinal transplant, so some T cells may come from the graft donor. The chain recombines TRBV4-3 with TRBJ1-1; 7 nucleotides align to TRBD1. Here the sequenced sample was ileum tissue, taken 12 days after intestinal transplant. The CDR3 is CASSHGDSDTEAFF. The CDR3 nucleotides are TGCGCCAGCAGCCACGGGGACAGTGACACTGAAGCTTTCTTT.